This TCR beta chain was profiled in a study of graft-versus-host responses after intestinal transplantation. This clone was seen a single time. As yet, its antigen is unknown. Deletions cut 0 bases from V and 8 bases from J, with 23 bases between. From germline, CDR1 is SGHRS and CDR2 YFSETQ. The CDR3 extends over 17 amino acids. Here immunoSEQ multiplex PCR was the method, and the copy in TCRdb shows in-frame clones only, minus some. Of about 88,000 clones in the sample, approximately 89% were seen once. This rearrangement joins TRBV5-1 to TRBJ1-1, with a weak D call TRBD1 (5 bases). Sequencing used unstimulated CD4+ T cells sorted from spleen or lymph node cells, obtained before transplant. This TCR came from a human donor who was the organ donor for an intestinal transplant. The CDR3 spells CASSLVSGGRQGEEAFF. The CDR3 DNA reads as TGCGCCAGCAGCTTGGTCTCGGGGGGTCGGCAAGGAGAGGAAGCTTTCTTT. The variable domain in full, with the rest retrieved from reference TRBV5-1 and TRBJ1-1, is KAGVTQTPRYLIKTRGQQVTLSCSPISGHRSVSWYQQTPGQGLQFLFEYFSETQRNKGNFPGRFSGRQFSNSRSEMNVSTLELGDSALYLCASSLVSGGRQGEEAFFGQGTRLTVV.